This paragraph reports one T cell receptor (beta chain). The data belong to a study of graft-versus-host responses after intestinal transplantation. Germline CDR1 is SNHLY and CDR2 is FYNNEI. The length of the CDR3 is 13 residues. V lost 6 bases to trimming and J lost 6 bases, with 14 bases between them. Sequencing was performed with immunoSEQ multiplex PCR; in TCRdb, only in-frame clones are kept and a portion is missing. This table holds around 92,000 clones, more than 70% found once. This chain links TRBV2 with TRBJ1-1; D remains unclear. Sequences were derived from PBMCs, sampled 255 days after intestinal transplant. The receptor was derived from a human patient who received an intestinal transplant, so some T cells may come from the graft donor. The CDR3 DNA reads TGTGCCAGCAGAACCGACGCCGAACCTGAAGCTTTCTTT. Amino acids: CASRTDAEPEAFF.